This entry concerns a single T cell receptor beta chain. This clonotype was seen a few times. The specificity of this receptor is unknown. Base quality data are lacking; no much larger clone is found one base away. The data were taken from a study of vaccination and CD4 T cells after COVID-19 (dated by TCRdb to 2021 to 2024). For the study in its entirety: SARS-CoV-2 positivity had been established in the convalescent patients by nasal swab PCR, and mild disease was recorded in some 10 of these patients and severe disease in one. Post-COVID blood samples were collected from convalescent patients a median of roughly 100 days after diagnosis, with a range of roughly 30 to 170 days. In approximately eleven COVID-19 convalescent patients and a handful of infection-naive healthy vaccine recipients, the spike-specific CD4+ TCR repertoire before mRNA vaccination was compared with the repertoire after mRNA vaccination. Post-vaccine blood samples were collected a median of about 72 days after the second vaccine dose, ranging from roughly 12 to 250 days. Each participant got two doses of either the Pfizer-BioNTech BNT162b2 vaccine (n=8) or the Moderna mRNA-1273 vaccine (n=2). The cultures were stimulated with overlapping spike peptide pools from SARS-CoV-2 and from the common cold coronaviruses HCoV-NL63, HCoV-OC43 and HCoV-229E. A few convalescent patients were sampled both early after vaccination (day 14) and late after vaccination (days 161 to 241). In control cultures, a CEFX viral epitope pool was used as positive control, an HIV-1 Nef peptide pool was used as negative control, or no peptide was added. The convalescent cohort included six males and four females, with two Hispanic individuals, seven Caucasians, two Asians and one multiracial person.

Receptor libraries were prepared by PCR. At the Johns Hopkins FTIC core, DNA from the cultured CD4+ T cells underwent TCR sequencing with the Oncomine TCR Beta short-read assay. Genomic DNA was extracted from the cultured CD4+ T cells with the QIAamp micro DNA kit. The Oncomine TCR Beta libraries from cultured CD4+ T cells were pooled using unique dual indexes and then sequenced on an Illumina iSeq 100. The authors' analysis ran thus. Non-productive sequences were removed, and CDR3s not starting with C, not ending with F or W, or shorter than 7 amino acids were discarded. The MANAFEST web application was used to identify antigen-specific clonotypes by comparing peptide-stimulated wells against reference wells and other culture wells. An FDR below 0.05, an odds ratio above 5, and a productive frequency above 0.1% in at least two of three replicate wells were required for clones to be considered positive. Cross-reactive clonotypes were defined as significantly expanded in both SARS-CoV-2 spike wells and at least one common cold coronavirus spike condition. CDR3 homology was assessed with Levenshtein distances (stringdist) and unrooted phylogenetic trees (ape) in R version 3.6.1. TCRdb applied fastp at Q25 and MiXCR to the public reads, then kept only in-frame beta chains. Rows with a matching CDR3 protein are joined into one entry that keeps the most common DNA and genes. The V and J calls and clone size come from TCRdb's table, not from the authors' own analysis. This sample lists some 16,000 distinct CDR3 sequences; roughly half were detected once. Of the sample, roughly a sixth falls within the top ten clones.

V sheds 0 bases and J sheds 2 bases, leaving 5 bases between their ends. Reading from cysteine to phenylalanine, the CDR3 counts 13 amino acids. Only the CDR3 DNA is retained, 39 bases long and in frame from the first base. Based on the germline V gene (reference sequence), the CDR1 and CDR2 sequences are SEHNR and FQNEAQ. Per the publication, the time point label means: late sampling 161 to 241 days after vaccination in a few convalescent patients. The sample's treatment or condition label is to be understood as: roughly 10-day PBMC culture with coronavirus spike peptide pools or control peptides (ViraFEST assay). The ViraFEST assay was used in the study, in which antigen-specific T cells were expanded with peptide pools and expanded clonotypes were subsequently identified by TCR sequencing. Positive SARS-CoV-2 PCR tests in the convalescent patients dated from March to December 2020, before Alpha, Beta and Delta variants emerged in the United States. Approximately 1.8 million PBMCs per well were cultured in IMDM with 5% human AB serum and 8 to 10 IU/ml IL-2, plus 10 ug/ml peptide pools. Half of the culture medium was replaced with fresh IL-2-containing medium on days 3 and 7. After around 10 days of culture, CD4+ T cells were isolated by negative selection using the EasySep CD4+ T cell isolation kit. PBMCs were separated from whole blood using Ficoll-Paque Plus gradient centrifugation and then either used fresh or cryopreserved at -140C. Culture conditions were generally each tested in triplicate wells.

The study at large found these results: Among the post-vaccine SARS-CoV-2-reactive clones in convalescent patients, a median around 86% showed up only after vaccination, which suggests vaccine-specific priming. Nearly all vaccine-specific clones in convalescent patients (304 of 307) were mono-reactive for SARS-CoV-2 spike rather than cross-reactive with common cold coronaviruses. An increase in the median number of SARS-CoV-2-reactive clonotypes from more than 20 after infection to 38 after vaccination was observed, but the change was not found to be significant. Only a relatively small number of convalescent patients were included in the study, and early timepoints following natural infection were not analyzed.

The chain is made from TRBV7-9 and TRBJ2-7; there is no confident call for the D gene. The material was CD4+ T cells from blood, cultured in vitro, obtained about 7 months after SARS-CoV-2 vaccination. The sequence came from a human donor who had recovered from COVID-19. The DNA reads TGTGCCAGCAGCTTAGCGGGCACCTACGAGCAGTACTTC. Its coded protein is CASSLAGTYEQYF.